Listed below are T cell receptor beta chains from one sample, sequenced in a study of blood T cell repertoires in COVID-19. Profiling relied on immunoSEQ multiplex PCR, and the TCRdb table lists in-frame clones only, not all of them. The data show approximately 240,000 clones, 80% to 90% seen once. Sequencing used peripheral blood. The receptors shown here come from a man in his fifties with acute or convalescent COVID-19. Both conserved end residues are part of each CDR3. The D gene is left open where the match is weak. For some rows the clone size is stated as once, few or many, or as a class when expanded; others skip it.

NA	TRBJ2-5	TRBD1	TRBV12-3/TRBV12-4	CASRLTGVETQYF	TGTGCCAGCAGACTTACAGGGGTAGAGACCCAGTACTTC
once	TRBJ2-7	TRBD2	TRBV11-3	CASSLGVAGASYEQYF	TGTGCCAGCAGCTTAGGGGTAGCGGGAGCCTCCTACGAGCAGTACTTC
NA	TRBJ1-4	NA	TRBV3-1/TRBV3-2	CASSQGTEKLFF	TGTGCCAGCAGCCAAGGGACAGAGAAACTGTTTTTT
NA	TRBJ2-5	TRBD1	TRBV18	CASSSLTGDGSQETQYF	TGTGCCAGCTCATCACTGACAGGGGACGGTAGCCAAGAGACCCAGTACTTC
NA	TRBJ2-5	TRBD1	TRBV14	CASSLTGWYQETQYF	TGTGCCAGCAGTCTGACAGGGTGGTACCAAGAGACCCAGTACTTC
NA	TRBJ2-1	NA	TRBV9	CASSTTPLRSDEQFF	TGTGCCAGCAGCACCACACCTCTCCGGAGCGATGAGCAGTTCTTC
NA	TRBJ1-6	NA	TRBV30	CAWSVSAGDNSPLHF	TGTGCCTGGAGTGTAAGCGCAGGGGATAATTCACCCCTCCACTTT
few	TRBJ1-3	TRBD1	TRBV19	CASRLQGTGPGNTIYF	TGTGCCAGTCGGTTACAGGGGACGGGGCCTGGAAACACCATATATTTT
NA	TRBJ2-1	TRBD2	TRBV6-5	CASSSSGRWPYNEQFF	TGTGCCAGCAGTTCTAGCGGGAGGTGGCCCTACAATGAGCAGTTCTTC
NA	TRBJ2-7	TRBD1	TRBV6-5	CASSQSTGGQGEQYF	TGTGCCAGCAGTCAATCGACAGGGGGCCAAGGGGAGCAGTACTTC
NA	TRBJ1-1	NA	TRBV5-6	CASLQGTLNTEAFF	TGTGCCAGTCTACAGGGAACCTTGAACACTGAAGCTTTCTTT
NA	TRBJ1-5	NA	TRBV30	CAWSVLGRGQPQHF	TGTGCCTGGAGTGTACTAGGCAGGGGTCAGCCCCAGCATTTT
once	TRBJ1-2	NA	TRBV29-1	CSVDAGGDGYTF	TGCAGCGTTGATGCGGGGGGCGATGGCTACACCTTC
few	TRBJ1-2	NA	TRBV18	CASSPLSQGVGYGYTF	TGTGCCAGCTCACCACTAAGTCAGGGTGTTGGCTATGGCTACACCTTC
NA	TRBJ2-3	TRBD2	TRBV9	CASSVRASGSTDTQYF	TGTGCCAGCAGCGTAAGGGCTAGCGGGAGCACAGATACGCAGTATTTT
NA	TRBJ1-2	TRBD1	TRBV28	CASNGQGRYGYTF	TGTGCCAGCAATGGACAGGGCCGGTATGGCTACACCTTC
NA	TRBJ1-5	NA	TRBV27	CASSNSGTQNQPQHF	TGTGCCAGCAGCAACTCCGGGACACAAAATCAGCCCCAGCATTTT
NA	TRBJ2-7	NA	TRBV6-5	CASSPALGVYEQYF	TGTGCCAGCAGCCCGGCCCTAGGGGTCTACGAGCAGTACTTC
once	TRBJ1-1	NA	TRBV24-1	CATSAGAEAFF	TGTGCCACCAGTGCGGGGGCTGAAGCTTTCTTT
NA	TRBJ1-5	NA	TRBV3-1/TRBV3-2	CASSQAGAGNNQPQHF	TGTGCCAGCAGCCAAGCTGGGGCGGGGAACAACCAGCCCCAGCATTTT
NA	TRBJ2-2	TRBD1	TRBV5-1	CASSLDTGGTGELFF	TGCGCCAGCAGCTTGGACACAGGGGGCACCGGGGAGCTGTTTTTT
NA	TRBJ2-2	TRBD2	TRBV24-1	CATRITLAGESLPNTGELFF	TGTGCCACCAGAATAACCCTTGCGGGGGAATCCCTCCCGAACACCGGGGAGCTGTTTTTT
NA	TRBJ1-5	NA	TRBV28	CASSLRGGGYQPQHF	TGTGCCAGCAGTTTACGGGGGGGCGGCTATCAGCCCCAGCATTTT
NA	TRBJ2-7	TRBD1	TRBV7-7	CASGPGQGYEQYF	TGTGCTAGTGGGCCGGGACAGGGCTACGAGCAGTACTTC
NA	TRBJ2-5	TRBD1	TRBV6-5	CASSRDSQETQYF	TGTGCCAGCAGTCGGGACAGCCAAGAGACCCAGTACTTC
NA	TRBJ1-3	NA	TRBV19	CASSIGIAGAGNTIYF	TGTGCCAGTAGTATTGGAATAGCGGGTGCTGGAAACACCATATATTTT